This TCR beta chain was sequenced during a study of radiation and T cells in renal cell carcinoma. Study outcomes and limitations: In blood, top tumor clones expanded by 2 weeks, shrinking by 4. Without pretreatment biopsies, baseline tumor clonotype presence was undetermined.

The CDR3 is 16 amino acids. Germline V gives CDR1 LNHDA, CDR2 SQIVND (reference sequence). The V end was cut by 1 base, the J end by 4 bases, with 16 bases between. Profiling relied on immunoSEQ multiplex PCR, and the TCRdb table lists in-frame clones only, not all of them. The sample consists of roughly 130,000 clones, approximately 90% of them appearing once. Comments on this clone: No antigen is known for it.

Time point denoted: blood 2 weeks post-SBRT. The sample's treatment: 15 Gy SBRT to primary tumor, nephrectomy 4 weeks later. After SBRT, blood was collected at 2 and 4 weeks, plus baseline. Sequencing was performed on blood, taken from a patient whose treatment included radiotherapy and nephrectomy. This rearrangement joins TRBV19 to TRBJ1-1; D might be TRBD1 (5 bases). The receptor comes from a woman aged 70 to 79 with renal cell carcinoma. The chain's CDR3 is CASSIALDSWATEAFF. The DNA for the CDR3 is TGTGCCAGTAGTATAGCTCTTGACAGCTGGGCCACTGAAGCTTTCTTT.